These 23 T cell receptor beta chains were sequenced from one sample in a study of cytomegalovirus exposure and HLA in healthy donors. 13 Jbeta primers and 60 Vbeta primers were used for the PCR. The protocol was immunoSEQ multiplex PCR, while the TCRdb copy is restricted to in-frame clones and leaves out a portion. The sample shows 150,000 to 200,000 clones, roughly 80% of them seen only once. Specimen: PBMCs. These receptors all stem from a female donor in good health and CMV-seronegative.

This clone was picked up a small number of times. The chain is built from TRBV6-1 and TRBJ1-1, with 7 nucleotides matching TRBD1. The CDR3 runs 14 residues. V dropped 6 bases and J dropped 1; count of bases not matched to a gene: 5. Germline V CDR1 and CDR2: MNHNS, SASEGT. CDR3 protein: CASRSGQSNTEAFF. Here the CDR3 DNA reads TGTGCCAGCAGGTCGGGACAGTCGAACACTGAAGCTTTCTTT.

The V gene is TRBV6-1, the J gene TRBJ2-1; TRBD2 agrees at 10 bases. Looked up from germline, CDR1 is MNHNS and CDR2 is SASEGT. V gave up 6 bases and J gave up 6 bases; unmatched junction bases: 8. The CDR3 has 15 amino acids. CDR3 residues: CASRRAGGPGNEQFF. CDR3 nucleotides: TGTGCCAGCAGGCGAGCGGGAGGGCCGGGCAATGAGCAGTTCTTC.

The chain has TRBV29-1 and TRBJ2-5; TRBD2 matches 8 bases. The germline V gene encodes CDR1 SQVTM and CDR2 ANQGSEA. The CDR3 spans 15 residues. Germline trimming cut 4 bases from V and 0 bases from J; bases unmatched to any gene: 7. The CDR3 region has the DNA TGCAGCGTTGTACCCAGCGGGGGTAACCAAGAGACCCAGTACTTC. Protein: CSVVPSGGNQETQYF.

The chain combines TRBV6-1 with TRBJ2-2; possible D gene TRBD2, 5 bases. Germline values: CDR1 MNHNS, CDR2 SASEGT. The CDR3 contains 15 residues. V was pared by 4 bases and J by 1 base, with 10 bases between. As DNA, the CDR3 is TGTGCCAGCAGTGTCCAGCGGAGGAACACCGGGGAGCTGTTTTTT. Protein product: CASSVQRRNTGELFF.

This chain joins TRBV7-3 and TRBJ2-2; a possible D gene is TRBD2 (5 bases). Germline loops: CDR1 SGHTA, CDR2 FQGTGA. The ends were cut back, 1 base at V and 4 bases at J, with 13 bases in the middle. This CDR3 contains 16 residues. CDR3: CASSLSDGGLTGELFF. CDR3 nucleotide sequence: TGTGCCAGCAGCTTAAGTGACGGAGGCCTCACCGGGGAGCTGTTTTTT.

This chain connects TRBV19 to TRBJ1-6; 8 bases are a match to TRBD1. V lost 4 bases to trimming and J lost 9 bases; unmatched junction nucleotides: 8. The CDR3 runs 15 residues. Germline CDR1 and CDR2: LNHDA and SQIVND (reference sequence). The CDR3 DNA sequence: TGTGCCAGTAGTAAGGCAGGGGGCGGTGGTTCACCCCTCCACTTT. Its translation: CASSKAGGGGSPLHF.

For the CDR3, the DNA is TGTGCCAGCTCACCACTGGACAGGGGGAGCAATCAGCCCCAGCATTTT. Translating it yields CASSPLDRGSNQPQHF. This chain joins TRBV18 and TRBJ1-5; 10 bases line up with TRBD1. Per germline, CDR1 KGHSH and CDR2 LQKENI. The ends lost 1 base at V and 1 base at J; junction bases unmatched: 1. The CDR3 contains 16 residues.

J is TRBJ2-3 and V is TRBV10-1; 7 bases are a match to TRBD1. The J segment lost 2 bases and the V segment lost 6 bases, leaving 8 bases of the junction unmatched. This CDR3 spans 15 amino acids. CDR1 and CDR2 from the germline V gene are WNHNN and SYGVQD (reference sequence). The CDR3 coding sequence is TGCGCCAGCAGACCCGGGACAGACCCCACAGATACGCAGTATTTT. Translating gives CASRPGTDPTDTQYF.

CDR3 in amino acids: CASTPGQGPYEQYF. The CDR3 DNA is TGTGCCAGTACCCCGGGACAGGGTCCCTACGAGCAGTACTTC. The chain recombines TRBV19 with TRBJ2-7; 9 bases fit TRBD1. Germline assignment: CDR1 LNHDA and CDR2 SQIVND (reference sequence). This CDR3 contains 14 residues. J lost 2 bases, V lost 7 bases, and 6 bases had no gene match.

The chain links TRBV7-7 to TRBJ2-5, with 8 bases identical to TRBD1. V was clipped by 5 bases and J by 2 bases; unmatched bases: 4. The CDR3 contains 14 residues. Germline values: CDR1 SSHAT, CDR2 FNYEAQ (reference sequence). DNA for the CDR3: TGTGCCAGCAGCAAAGACAGGGGACAAGAGACCCAGTACTTC. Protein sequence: CASSKDRGQETQYF.

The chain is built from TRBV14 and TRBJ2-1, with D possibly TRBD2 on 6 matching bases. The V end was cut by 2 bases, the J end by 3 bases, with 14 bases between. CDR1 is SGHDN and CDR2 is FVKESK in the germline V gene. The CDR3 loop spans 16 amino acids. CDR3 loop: CASSQSGAGFYNEQFF. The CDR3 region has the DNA TGTGCCAGCAGCCAATCGGGAGCAGGATTCTACAATGAGCAGTTCTTC.

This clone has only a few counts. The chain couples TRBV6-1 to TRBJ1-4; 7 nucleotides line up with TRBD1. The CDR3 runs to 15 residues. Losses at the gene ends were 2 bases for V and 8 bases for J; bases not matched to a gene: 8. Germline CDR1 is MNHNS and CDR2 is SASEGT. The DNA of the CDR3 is TGTGCCAGCAGTGAATGGAGACAGGGCTGGGAAAAACTGTTTTTT. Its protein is CASSEWRQGWEKLFF.

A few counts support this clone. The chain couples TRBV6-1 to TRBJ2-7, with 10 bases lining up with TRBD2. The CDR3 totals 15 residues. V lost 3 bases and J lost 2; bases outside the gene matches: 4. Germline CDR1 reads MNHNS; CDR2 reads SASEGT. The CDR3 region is CASSDVAGGTYEQYF. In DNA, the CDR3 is TGTGCCAGCAGTGACGTAGCGGGGGGTACCTACGAGCAGTACTTC.

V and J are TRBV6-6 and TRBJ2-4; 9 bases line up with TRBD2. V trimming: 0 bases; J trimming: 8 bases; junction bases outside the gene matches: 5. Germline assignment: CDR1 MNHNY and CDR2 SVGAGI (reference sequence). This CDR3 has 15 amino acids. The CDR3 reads CASSYSAGGGHIQYF. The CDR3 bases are TGTGCCAGCAGTTACTCGGCGGGAGGGGGACACATTCAGTACTTC.

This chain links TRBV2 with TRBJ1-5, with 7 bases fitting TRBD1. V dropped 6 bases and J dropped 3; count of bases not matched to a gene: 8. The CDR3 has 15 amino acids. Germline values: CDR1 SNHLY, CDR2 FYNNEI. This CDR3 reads CASRGETGHNQPQHF. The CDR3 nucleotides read TGTGCCAGCAGGGGTGAGACAGGGCACAATCAGCCCCAGCATTTT. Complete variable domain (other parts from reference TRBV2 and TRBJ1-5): EPEVTQTPSHQVTQMGQEVILRCVPISNHLYFYWYRQILGQKVEFLVSFYNNEISEKSEIFDDQFSVERPDGSNFTLKIRSTKLEDSAMYFCASRGETGHNQPQHFGDGTRLSIL.

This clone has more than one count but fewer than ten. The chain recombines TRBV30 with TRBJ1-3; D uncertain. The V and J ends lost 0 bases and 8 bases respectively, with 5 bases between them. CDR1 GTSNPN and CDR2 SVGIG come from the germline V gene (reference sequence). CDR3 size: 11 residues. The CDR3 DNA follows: TGTGCCTGGAGTGTCGGAGACACCATATATTTT. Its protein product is CAWSVGDTIYF. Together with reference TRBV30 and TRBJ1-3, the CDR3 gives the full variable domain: SQTIHQWPATLVQPVGSPLSLECTVEGTSNPNLYWYRQAAGRGLQLLFYSVGIGQISSEVPQNLSASRPQDRQFILSSKKLLLSDSGFYLCAWSVGDTIYFGEGSWLTVV.

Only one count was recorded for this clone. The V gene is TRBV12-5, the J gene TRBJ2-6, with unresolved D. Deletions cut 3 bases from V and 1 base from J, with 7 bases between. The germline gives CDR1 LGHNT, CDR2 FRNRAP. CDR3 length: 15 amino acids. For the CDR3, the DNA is TGTGCTAGTGGTTTCGTGGCTTCTGGGGCCAACGTCCTGACTTTC. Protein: CASGFVASGANVLTF.

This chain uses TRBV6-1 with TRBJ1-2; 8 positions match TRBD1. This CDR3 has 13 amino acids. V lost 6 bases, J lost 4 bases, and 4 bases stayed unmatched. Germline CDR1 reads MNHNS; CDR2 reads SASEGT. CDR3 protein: CASRTGESYGYTF. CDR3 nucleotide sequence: TGTGCCAGCAGGACAGGGGAAAGCTATGGCTACACCTTC.

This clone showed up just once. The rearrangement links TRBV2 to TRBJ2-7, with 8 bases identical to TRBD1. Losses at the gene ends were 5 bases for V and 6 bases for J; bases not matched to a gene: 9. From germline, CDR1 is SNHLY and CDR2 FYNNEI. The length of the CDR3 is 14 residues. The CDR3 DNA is TGTGCCAGCAGTCGGGACAGGACCTCATCCGAGCAGTACTTC. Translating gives CASSRDRTSSEQYF.

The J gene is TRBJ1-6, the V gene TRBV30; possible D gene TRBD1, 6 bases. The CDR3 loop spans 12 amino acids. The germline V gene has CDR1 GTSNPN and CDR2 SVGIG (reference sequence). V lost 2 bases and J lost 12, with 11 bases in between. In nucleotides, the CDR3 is TGTGCCTGGAGTACGGGCAGGGGACCCCTCCACTTT. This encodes CAWSTGRGPLHF.

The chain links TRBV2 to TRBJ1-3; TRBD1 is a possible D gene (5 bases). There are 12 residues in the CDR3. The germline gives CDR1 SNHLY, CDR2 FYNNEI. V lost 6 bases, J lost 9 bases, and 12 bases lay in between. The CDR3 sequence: CASSRAGGTIYF. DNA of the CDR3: TGTGCCAGCAGCCGAGCGGGGGGCACCATATATTTT.

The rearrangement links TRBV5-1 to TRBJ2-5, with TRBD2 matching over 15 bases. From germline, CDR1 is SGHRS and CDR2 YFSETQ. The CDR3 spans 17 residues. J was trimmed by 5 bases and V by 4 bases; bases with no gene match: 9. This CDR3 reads CASSQGLAGGPGETQYF. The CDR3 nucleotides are TGCGCCAGCAGCCAAGGACTAGCGGGGGGGCCGGGTGAGACCCAGTACTTC.

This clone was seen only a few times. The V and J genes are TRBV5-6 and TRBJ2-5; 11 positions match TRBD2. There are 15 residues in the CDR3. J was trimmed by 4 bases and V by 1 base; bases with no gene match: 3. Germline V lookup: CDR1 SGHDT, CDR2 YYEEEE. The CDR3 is CASSLRGLAGETQYF. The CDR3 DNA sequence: TGTGCCAGCAGCTTGCGAGGACTAGCGGGAGAGACCCAGTACTTC.